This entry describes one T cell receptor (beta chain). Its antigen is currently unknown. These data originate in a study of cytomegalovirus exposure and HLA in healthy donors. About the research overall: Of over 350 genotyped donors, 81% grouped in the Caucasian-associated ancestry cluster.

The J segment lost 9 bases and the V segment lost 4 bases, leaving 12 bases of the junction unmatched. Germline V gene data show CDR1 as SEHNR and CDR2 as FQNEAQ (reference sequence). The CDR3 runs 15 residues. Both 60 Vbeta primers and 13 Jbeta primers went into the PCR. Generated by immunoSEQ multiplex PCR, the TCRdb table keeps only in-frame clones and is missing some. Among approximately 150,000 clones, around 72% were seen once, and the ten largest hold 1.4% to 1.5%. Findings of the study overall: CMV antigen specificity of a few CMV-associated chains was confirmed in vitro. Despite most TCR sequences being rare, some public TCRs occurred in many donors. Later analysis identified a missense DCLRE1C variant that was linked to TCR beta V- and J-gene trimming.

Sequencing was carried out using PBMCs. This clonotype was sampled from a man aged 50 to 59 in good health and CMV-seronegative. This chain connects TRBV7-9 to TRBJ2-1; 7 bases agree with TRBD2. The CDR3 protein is CASSSTSGGSIEQFF. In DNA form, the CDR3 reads TGTGCCAGCAGCTCCACTTCGGGGGGATCAATTGAGCAGTTCTTC.